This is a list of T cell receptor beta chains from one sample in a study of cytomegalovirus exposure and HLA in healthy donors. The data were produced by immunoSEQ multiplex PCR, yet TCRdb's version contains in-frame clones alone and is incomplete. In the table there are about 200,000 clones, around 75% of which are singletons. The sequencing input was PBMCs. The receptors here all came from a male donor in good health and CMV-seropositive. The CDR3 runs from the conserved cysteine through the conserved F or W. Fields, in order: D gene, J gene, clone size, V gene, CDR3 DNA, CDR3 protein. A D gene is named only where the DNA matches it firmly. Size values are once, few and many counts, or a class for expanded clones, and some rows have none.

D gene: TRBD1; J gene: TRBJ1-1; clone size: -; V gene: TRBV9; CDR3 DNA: TGTGCCAGCAGCGTAGCCCCGCAGGGGGAGACTGAAGCTTTCTTT; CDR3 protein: CASSVAPQGETEAFF
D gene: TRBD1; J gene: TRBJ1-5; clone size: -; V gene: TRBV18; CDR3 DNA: TGTGCCAGCTCACCAGGGACAGGAGAAGGCAATCAGCCCCAGCATTTT; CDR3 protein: CASSPGTGEGNQPQHF
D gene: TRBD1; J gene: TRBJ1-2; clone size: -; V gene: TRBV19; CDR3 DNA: TGTGCCAGTACACTACGGGACAGGACCCTCTATGGCTACACCTTC; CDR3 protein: CASTLRDRTLYGYTF
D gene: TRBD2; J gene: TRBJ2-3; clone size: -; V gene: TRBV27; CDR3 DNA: TGTGCCAGCAGTACTTGGACTAGCGGCTCGCACAAGGAGTATTTT; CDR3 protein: CASSTWTSGSHKEYF
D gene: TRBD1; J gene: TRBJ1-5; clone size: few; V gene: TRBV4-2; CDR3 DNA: TGTGCCAGCAGCCAAGTGACAGGGGGGAATCAGCCCCAGCATTTT; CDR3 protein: CASSQVTGGNQPQHF
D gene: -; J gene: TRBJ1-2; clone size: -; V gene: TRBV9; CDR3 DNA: TGTGCCAGCAGCTCCACGACAGGAAGTCTCCTGCGTTATGGCTACACCTTC; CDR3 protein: CASSSTTGSLLRYGYTF
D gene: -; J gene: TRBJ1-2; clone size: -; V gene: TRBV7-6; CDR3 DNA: TGTGCCAGCAGCTGCCTGCGGACAGCTACGTATGGCTACACCTTC; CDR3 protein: CASSCLRTATYGYTF
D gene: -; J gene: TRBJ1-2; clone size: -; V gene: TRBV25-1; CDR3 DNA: TGTGCCAGCAGTGAATCGGGGGGGTATGGCTACACCTTC; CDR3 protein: CASSESGGYGYTF
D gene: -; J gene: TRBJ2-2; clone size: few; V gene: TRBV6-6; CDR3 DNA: TGTGCCAGCTGGCGGGGGGAGCTGTTTTTT; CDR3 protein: CASWRGELFF
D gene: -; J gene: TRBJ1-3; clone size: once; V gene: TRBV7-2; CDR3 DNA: TGTGCCAGCAGCTTAGCGTCAGGATTCTCTGGAAACACCATATATTTT; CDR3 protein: CASSLASGFSGNTIYF
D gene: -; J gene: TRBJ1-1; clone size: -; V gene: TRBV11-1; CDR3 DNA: TGTGCCAGCAGCTTAGTTAGGGAGGGAGAAGCTTTCTTT; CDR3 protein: CASSLVREGEAFF
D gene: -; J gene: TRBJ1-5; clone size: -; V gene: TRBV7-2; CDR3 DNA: TGTGCCAGCAGCTTAGCACGTACAGGCAATCAGCCCCAGCATTTT; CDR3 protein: CASSLARTGNQPQHF
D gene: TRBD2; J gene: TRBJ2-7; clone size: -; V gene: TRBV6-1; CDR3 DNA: TGTGCCAGCAGTGACGGGCTAGCGGGAGTAGACGAGCAGTACTTC; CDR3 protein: CASSDGLAGVDEQYF
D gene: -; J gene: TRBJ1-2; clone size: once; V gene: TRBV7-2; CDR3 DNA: TGTGCCAGCAGCTTAGCGGCAGGGTTTGGCTACACCTTC; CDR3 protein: CASSLAAGFGYTF
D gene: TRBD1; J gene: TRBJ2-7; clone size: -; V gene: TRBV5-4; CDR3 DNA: TGTGCCAGCAGTCGGGACAGAACCTACGAGCAGTACTTC; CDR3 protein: CASSRDRTYEQYF
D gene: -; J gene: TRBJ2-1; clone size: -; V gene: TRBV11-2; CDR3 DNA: TGTGCCAGCAGCTTAGAAACAGCCTACAATGAGCAGTTCTTC; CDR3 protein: CASSLETAYNEQFF
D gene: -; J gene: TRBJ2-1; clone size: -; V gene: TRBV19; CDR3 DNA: TGTGCCAGTAGCACTTCGCTAGCGAGGACCTACAATGAGCAGTTCTTC; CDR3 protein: CASSTSLARTYNEQFF
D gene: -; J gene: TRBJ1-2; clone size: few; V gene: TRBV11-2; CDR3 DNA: TGTGCCAGCAGCCTCGGACAGCACGGTGGCTACACCTTC; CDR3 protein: CASSLGQHGGYTF
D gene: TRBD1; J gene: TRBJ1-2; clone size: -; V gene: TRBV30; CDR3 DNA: TGTGCCTGGAGTGACCATGGGACAGCCTATGGCTACACCTTC; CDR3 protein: CAWSDHGTAYGYTF
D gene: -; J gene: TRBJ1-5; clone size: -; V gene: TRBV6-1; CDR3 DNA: TGTGCCAGCAGTGCTGGGGCAGGGAATCAGCCCCAGCATTTT; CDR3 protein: CASSAGAGNQPQHF
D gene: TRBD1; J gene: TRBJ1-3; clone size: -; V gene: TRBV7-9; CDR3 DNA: TGTGCCAGCAGCAACAACAGGGGGCTTGGAAACACCATATATTTT; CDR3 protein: CASSNNRGLGNTIYF
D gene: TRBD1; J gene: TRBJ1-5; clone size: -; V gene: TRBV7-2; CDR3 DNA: TGTGCCAGCAGCTACGGACAGGGAAATCAGCCCCAGCATTTT; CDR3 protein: CASSYGQGNQPQHF
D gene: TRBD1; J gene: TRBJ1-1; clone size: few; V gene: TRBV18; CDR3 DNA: TGTGCCAGCTCACCAGCGGGGACAGAGAACACTGAAGCTTTCTTT; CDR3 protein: CASSPAGTENTEAFF
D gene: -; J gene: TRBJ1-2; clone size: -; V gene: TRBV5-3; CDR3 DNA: TGTGCCAGAAGCTTGGAATGGGGGGACGGCTACACCTTC; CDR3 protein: CARSLEWGDGYTF
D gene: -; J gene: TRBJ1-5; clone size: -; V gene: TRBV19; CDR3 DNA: TGTGCCAGTAGTATTTCGGTTGACAATCAGCCCCAGCATTTT; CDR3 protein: CASSISVDNQPQHF
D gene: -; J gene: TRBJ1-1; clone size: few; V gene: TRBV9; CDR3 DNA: TGTGCCAGCAGCCCCTTTAGAATGAACACTGAAGCTTTCTTT; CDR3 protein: CASSPFRMNTEAFF